Below are 5 T cell receptor beta chains sequenced from a single sample in a study of OX40 agonist ivuxolimab in advanced cancers. Data came from immunoSEQ multiplex PCR; TCRdb stores just in-frame clones and leaves some out. This repertoire shows 60,000 to 80,000 clones, about 81% found once; its top ten account for around 5%. The sequences come from CD4+ or CD8+ T cells sorted from blood, collected in a trial of the OX40 agonist ivuxolimab. These receptors all stem from an adult with an advanced solid tumor such as melanoma, head and neck, liver or kidney cancer.

This clone has only a few counts. The chain combines TRBV11-3 with TRBJ2-1; D possibly corresponds to TRBD2 (6 bases). Germline CDR1 reads SGHNT; CDR2 reads YENEEA. This CDR3 region has 16 residues. The ends were cut back, 1 base at V and 6 bases at J, with 16 bases in the middle. The CDR3 bases are TGTGCCAGCAGCTTAGCCCGCTTCGAGGGAGGCAATGAGCAGTTCTTC. It codes for CASSLARFEGGNEQFF.

This chain connects TRBV27 to TRBJ1-2; D unresolved. The germline V gene encodes CDR1 MNHEY and CDR2 SMNVEV (reference sequence). The CDR3 sequence is 14 residues long. Trimming shortened V by 8 bases and J by 3 bases, and 16 bases separated the two germline ends. CDR3 sequence: CASHRQGGDYGYTF. DNA for the CDR3: TGTGCCAGCCATAGGCAAGGTGGGGACTATGGCTACACCTTC.

This chain links TRBV11-3 with TRBJ2-2, with 7 bases lining up with TRBD2. CDR3 length: 14 amino acids. Germline V gene sequence: CDR1 SGHNT, CDR2 YENEEA. Trimming took 11 bases from V and 3 from J; bases not matched to a gene: 9. The CDR3, as DNA: TGTGCCGCAAAGCCAGCGGGATACACCGGGGAGCTGTTTTTT. Amino acid sequence: CAAKPAGYTGELFF.

This rearrangement joins TRBV4-1 to TRBJ2-6; D ambiguous. CDR3 length equals 16 residues. The V gene's germline CDR1 is MGHRA and CDR2 YSYEKL. V was trimmed by 5 bases and J by 0 bases, leaving 11 bases between them. CDR3 in amino acids: CASSAGPSSGANVLTF. The CDR3 DNA sequence: TGCGCCAGCAGCGCCGGCCCATCCTCTGGGGCCAACGTCCTGACTTTC.

The chain has TRBV7-2 and TRBJ2-3; 8 bases match TRBD2. CDR3 length equals 15 residues. Germline V gives CDR1 SGHTA, CDR2 FQGNSA. Trimming took 3 bases from V and 2 from J; bases not matched to a gene: 4. The chain's CDR3 is CASSLGTRSTDTQYF. The DNA of the CDR3 is TGTGCCAGCAGCTTGGGGACTAGATCCACAGATACGCAGTATTTT.